This TCR beta chain appears in the sequencing data of a study of cytomegalovirus exposure and HLA in healthy donors. This PCR relied on a set of 60 Vbeta primers and 13 Jbeta primers. The repertoire was sequenced with immunoSEQ multiplex PCR; TCRdb's copy has only in-frame clones and lacks some. The sample has roughly 97,000 clones; around 10% are singletons. The ends were cut back, 0 bases at V and 6 bases at J, with 10 bases in the middle. Germline V gives CDR1 SGHRS, CDR2 YFSETQ. The CDR3 contains 13 residues. In this sample, this clone turned up a few times. The chain joins TRBV5-1 to TRBJ2-7; TRBD2 is a possible D gene (5 bases). The clonotype originates from a man between 40 and 49 years old in good health and CMV-seropositive. The sequencing input was PBMCs. CDR3 sequence (DNA): TGCGCCAGCAGCTTGGAGGCTAGCACCGAGCAGTACTTC. Protein: CASSLEASTEQYF.